The rows below give T cell receptor beta chains drawn from one sample of a study of OX40 agonist ivuxolimab in advanced cancers. The protocol was immunoSEQ multiplex PCR, while the TCRdb copy is restricted to in-frame clones and leaves out a portion. The sample records about 66,000 clones, roughly three quarters being singletons. The sequences come from CD4+ or CD8+ T cells sorted from blood, collected in a trial of the OX40 agonist ivuxolimab. All receptors come from an adult with an advanced solid tumor such as melanoma, head and neck, liver or kidney cancer. CDR3s include the opening cysteine and the closing phenylalanine or tryptophan. D genes are given only for firm matches. Expanded clones are given a class, and other clones once, few, many or no size at all.

>-|-|TRBV14|TRBJ2-4
CASSPLGSRQGLAKNIQYF
TGTGCCAGCAGCCCTTTGGGGTCCCGGCAGGGTTTAGCCAAAAACATTCAGTACTTC
>-|-|TRBV19|TRBJ2-1
CASRVAGSNNYNEQFF
TGTGCCAGTAGGGTCGCCGGGAGCAACAATTACAATGAGCAGTTCTTC
>TRBD2|-|TRBV5-1|TRBJ2-7
CASSPGLADYEQYF
TGCGCCAGCAGCCCGGGACTAGCGGACTACGAGCAGTACTTC
>-|few|TRBV6-1|TRBJ1-3
CASSLLGLGNTIYF
TGTGCCAGCAGCCTACTCGGGCTTGGAAACACCATATATTTT
>TRBD1|-|TRBV27|TRBJ2-1
CASRRTGNEQFF
TGTGCCAGCAGGAGGACAGGCAATGAGCAGTTCTTC
>-|-|TRBV6-1|TRBJ1-5
CASSENGNQPQHF
TGTGCCAGCAGTGAAAACGGCAATCAGCCCCAGCATTTT
>TRBD1|-|TRBV5-4|TRBJ1-2
CASSLKTGGDYGYTF
TGTGCCAGCAGCTTGAAGACAGGGGGAGACTATGGCTACACCTTC
>-|once|TRBV5-5|TRBJ1-5
CASSLWVGSNQPQHF
TGTGCCAGCAGCTTGTGGGTGGGGAGCAATCAGCCCCAGCATTTT
>TRBD2|-|TRBV11-3|TRBJ2-3
CASSSQGGPSDTQYF
TGTGCCAGCAGCTCTCAGGGAGGGCCGTCAGATACGCAGTATTTT
>-|-|TRBV7-6|TRBJ1-1
CASSFGSTDGDTEAFF
TGTGCCAGCAGCTTCGGCAGTACGGATGGAGACACTGAAGCTTTCTTT
>-|-|TRBV20-1|TRBJ2-7
CSARVGREQYF
TGCAGTGCTAGGGTAGGGCGAGAGCAGTACTTC
>-|-|TRBV5-1|TRBJ2-3
CASSLGRDTDTQYF
TGCGCCAGCAGCTTGGGACGGGACACAGATACGCAGTATTTT
>TRBD1|few|TRBV2|TRBJ1-5
CASSPGQNGIQPQHF
TGTGCCAGCAGCCCGGGACAGAACGGAATTCAGCCCCAGCATTTT
>-|-|TRBV19|TRBJ1-3
CASMGGQSGNTIYF
TGTGCCAGTATGGGGGGACAATCTGGAAACACCATATATTTT
>-|-|TRBV6-6|TRBJ2-1
CASTALTNEQFF
TGTGCCAGCACGGCGCTTACCAATGAGCAGTTCTTC
>TRBD1|-|TRBV9|TRBJ1-2
CASSGGQGGYTF
TGTGCCAGCAGCGGAGGACAGGGTGGCTACACCTTC
>TRBD2|-|TRBV7-2|TRBJ2-7
CASSSSGRDPYGQYF
TGTGCCAGCAGCTCTAGCGGGAGGGACCCTTACGGGCAGTACTTC
>-|-|TRBV30|TRBJ2-5
CAWSVQSQETQYF
TGTGCCTGGAGTGTCCAATCCCAAGAGACCCAGTACTTC
>TRBD1|once|TRBV19|TRBJ1-6
CASTRDRGNSPLHF
TGTGCCAGTACCAGGGACAGGGGGAATTCACCCCTCCACTTT